The rows below give T cell receptor beta chains drawn from one sample of a study of cytomegalovirus exposure and HLA in healthy donors. Assay: immunoSEQ multiplex PCR; the TCRdb copy retains only in-frame clones and omits some. This table has about 140,000 clones, roughly 77% appearing once. What was sequenced was PBMCs. These receptors all come from a female donor in good health and CMV-seronegative. CDR3s include the opening cysteine and the closing phenylalanine or tryptophan. A D gene is named only where the DNA matches it firmly. Clone size is stated in some rows and not others, as once, few, many or a class when expanded.

clone size	D gene	V gene	J gene	CDR3 DNA	CDR3 protein
-	-	TRBV2	TRBJ2-5	TGTGCCAGCAACCTTCGGGAGACCCAGTACTTC	CASNLRETQYF
-	TRBD1	TRBV6-6	TRBJ1-5	TGTGCCAGCAGAATGGGACAGGCCGATCAGCCCCAGCATTTT	CASRMGQADQPQHF
-	-	TRBV14	TRBJ2-3	TGTGCCAGCAGCCAGAGGCATCTTAACCCAGATACGCAGTATTTT	CASSQRHLNPDTQYF
few	-	TRBV7-6	TRBJ1-6	TGTGCCAGCAGCTTAAGGGGAAGAGATAATTCACCCCTCCACTTT	CASSLRGRDNSPLHF
-	-	TRBV4-1	TRBJ1-1	TGCGCCAGCAGCCTCGACGGGGGGGGAGCTTTCTTT	CASSLDGGGAFF
-	-	TRBV4-1	TRBJ1-6	TGCGCCAGCAGCCAAGCCCAGGGGTTGACACCCCTCCACTTT	CASSQAQGLTPLHF
-	-	TRBV5-8	TRBJ1-4	TGTGCCAGCAGCTTGGCGGGAAACGGCGAAAAACTGTTTTTT	CASSLAGNGEKLFF
-	-	TRBV7-9	TRBJ2-7	TGTGCCAGCAGCTTCCCCCACAACTCCTACGAGCAGTACTTC	CASSFPHNSYEQYF
-	TRBD1	TRBV19	TRBJ1-4	TGTGCCAGTAGTACAGGACAGGGCGTTAATGAAAAACTGTTTTTT	CASSTGQGVNEKLFF
-	-	TRBV30	TRBJ2-1	TGTGCCGGCCAGGGGAGCCCCTACAATGAGCAGTTCTTC	CAGQGSPYNEQFF
-	TRBD1	TRBV7-9	TRBJ1-1	TGTGCCAGCAGTCACTCGGACAGGGGAACTGAAGCTTTCTTT	CASSHSDRGTEAFF
-	-	TRBV7-2	TRBJ2-3	TGTGCCAGCAGCTTACGGAGAGGTGCGCAGTATTTT	CASSLRRGAQYF
-	TRBD1	TRBV9	TRBJ1-2	TGTGCCAGCAGCTACGGACAGGGACGGGGCTACACCTTC	CASSYGQGRGYTF
-	-	TRBV7-9	TRBJ1-6	TGTGCCAGCAGCCGAACGGGTTCACCCCTCCACTTT	CASSRTGSPLHF
-	TRBD1	TRBV4-1	TRBJ2-7	TGCGCCAGCAGCCAAGTACGGGACAGTAACTACGAGCAGTACTTC	CASSQVRDSNYEQYF
once	TRBD1	TRBV27	TRBJ2-2	TGTGCCAGCAGGCACGGACAGGGGGTTATCGGGGAGCTGTTTTTT	CASRHGQGVIGELFF
-	-	TRBV20-1	TRBJ1-2	TGCAGTGCAAGCGGTCGGGGTGGCTACACCTTC	CSASGRGGYTF
-	-	TRBV27	TRBJ2-7	TGTGCCGGTTTGGGGCGCCGTGGCTCCTACGAGCAGTACTTC	CAGLGRRGSYEQYF
-	TRBD2	TRBV7-7	TRBJ2-2	TGTGCTAGCAGCTTACACCCTAGCGGGACCTTTTCCGGGGAGCTGTTTTTT	CASSLHPSGTFSGELFF
-	-	TRBV30	TRBJ1-2	TGTGCCTGGAGTCCCCACGGAGGCTTAGACAGGCCCTTTGCCGTTAACTATGGCTACACCTTC	CAWSPHGGLDRPFAVNYGYTF
-	-	TRBV28	TRBJ2-7	TGTGCCAGCAACCCAAACGGACAGCCCTCCTACGAGCAGTACTTC	CASNPNGQPSYEQYF
-	TRBD1	TRBV7-6	TRBJ2-7	TGTGCCAGCAGCCTACAGGGGGCGTCACTCGAGCAGTACTTC	CASSLQGASLEQYF
-	-	TRBV9	TRBJ1-4	TGTGCCAGCAACCGAGGGTTCGCTAATGAAAAACTGTTTTTT	CASNRGFANEKLFF
-	-	TRBV30	TRBJ1-1	TGTGCCTGGAGTGGGGGCGGGGTGGAAACTGAAGCTTTCTTT	CAWSGGGVETEAFF
-	-	TRBV7-9	TRBJ2-3	TGTGCCAGCAGCAGCGGGAGCACAGATACGCAGTATTTT	CASSSGSTDTQYF
-	TRBD2	TRBV27	TRBJ2-7	TGTGCCAGCAGTATACGTCCCGGGACTAGTTTCGTCGCCGAGCAGTACTTC	CASSIRPGTSFVAEQYF
-	TRBD2	TRBV12-5	TRBJ2-3	TGTGCTAGTGGCCCGGGGACTAGCGGGAGAGGTAGCACAGATACGCAGTATTTT	CASGPGTSGRGSTDTQYF
-	TRBD1	TRBV6-1	TRBJ1-5	TGTGCCAGCAGGGGGGACAGGGCCTCCAATCAGCCCCAGCATTTT	CASRGDRASNQPQHF
-	TRBD2	TRBV29-1	TRBJ2-1	TGCAGCGTGAGAGGGGGCCGACTAGCGGCACAGTTCTTC	CSVRGGRLAAQFF
-	TRBD2	TRBV28	TRBJ2-7	TGTGCCAGCAGTGGGGGACTAGCGGGAGATGACGAGCAGTACTTC	CASSGGLAGDDEQYF
-	-	TRBV29-1	TRBJ2-1	TGCAGCTCTGGGCCCTTTGGTGAGCAGTTCTTC	CSSGPFGEQFF
-	TRBD2	TRBV7-9	TRBJ2-5	TGTGCCAGCAGCTTACTGGCTAGCGGGGGGGCCAGGGAGACCCAGTACTTC	CASSLLASGGARETQYF
-	-	TRBV29-1	TRBJ1-1	TGCAGCGTTGAGGGGCAGACTGAAGCTTTCTTT	CSVEGQTEAFF
-	-	TRBV27	TRBJ2-2	TGTGCCAGCAGTGGACAATGGAACACCGGGGAGCTGTTTTTT	CASSGQWNTGELFF
-	TRBD2	TRBV15	TRBJ2-1	TGTGCCACCAGCAGAGTGGGCGGGAGGGCTATGATAGAGCAGTTCTTC	CATSRVGGRAMIEQFF
few	TRBD1	TRBV6-5	TRBJ1-6	TGTGCCAGCAGTAAAGGGACAGTTTATTCACCCCTCCACTTT	CASSKGTVYSPLHF
-	TRBD1	TRBV5-4	TRBJ1-6	TGTGCCAGCAGCCGCGCTGGGGACAGAAATTCACCCCTCCACTTT	CASSRAGDRNSPLHF
-	TRBD1	TRBV6-5	TRBJ2-3	TGTGCCAGCAGTTACTCGAGACAGGGACACACAGATACGCAGTATTTT	CASSYSRQGHTDTQYF
-	TRBD2	TRBV6-6	TRBJ2-3	TGTGCCAGCAGCCGACTAGCCCCTGGCACAGATACGCAGTATTTT	CASSRLAPGTDTQYF
-	TRBD2	TRBV9	TRBJ2-3	TGTGCCAGCAGCGTAGCATCCGCTAAACGGGAGGGCCCGGATACGCAGTATTTT	CASSVASAKREGPDTQYF
-	-	TRBV5-1	TRBJ2-1	TGCGCCAGCAGCTTGGAACTAGCTAGTAATGAGCAGTTCTTC	CASSLELASNEQFF
-	TRBD2	TRBV19	TRBJ2-7	TGTGCCAGTAGTGAACAGCGGGGGCCTAACGAGCAGTACTTC	CASSEQRGPNEQYF
-	TRBD2	TRBV27	TRBJ2-5	TGTGCCAGCAGTTCCACACCCGCGGGGGTTGAGCAGTACTTC	CASSSTPAGVEQYF
-	TRBD1	TRBV10-3	TRBJ1-5	TGTGCCATCGGGGACAGGAGAGATCAGCCCCAGCATTTT	CAIGDRRDQPQHF
-	-	TRBV29-1	TRBJ1-2	TGCAGCGCCAGGGCTCGTGGTGGCTACACCTTC	CSARARGGYTF